Included here is one T cell receptor beta chain sequence, with context. A much larger clonotype is one base distant, so this may be a read error. The lymph nodes were axillary draining lymph nodes from breast cancer patients. The sample originates from a study of breast tumors, draining lymph nodes, adjacent tissues. TCRdb passed the multiplex PCR reads through MiXCR, listing each CDR3 protein once. The data show about 130,000 distinct CDR3 sequences, just under 20% seen once. Deletions cut 7 bases from V and 5 bases from J, with 18 bases between. From germline, CDR1 is SGHRS and CDR2 YFSETQ. The CDR3 length is 14 residues.

The sequencing sample was made of axillary lymph node tissue. The TCR was taken from a female donor with breast cancer. Some clones in this sample may be carry-over from other donors' samples. V and J are TRBV5-1 and TRBJ2-5, with D unclear. CDR3 DNA sequence: TGCGCCAGCGGTAGAGGACGGCCCCAGGAGACCCAGTACTTC. Residues: CASGRGRPQETQYF.